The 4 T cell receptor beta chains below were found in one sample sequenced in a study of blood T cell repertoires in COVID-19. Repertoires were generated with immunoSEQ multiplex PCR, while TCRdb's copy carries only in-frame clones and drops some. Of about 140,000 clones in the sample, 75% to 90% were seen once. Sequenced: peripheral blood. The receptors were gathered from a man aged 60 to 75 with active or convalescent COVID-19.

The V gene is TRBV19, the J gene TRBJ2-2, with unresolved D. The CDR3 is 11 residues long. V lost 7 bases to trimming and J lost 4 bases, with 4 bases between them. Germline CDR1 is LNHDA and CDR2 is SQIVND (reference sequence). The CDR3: CASKSTGELFF. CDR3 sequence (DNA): TGTGCCAGTAAGAGCACCGGGGAGCTGTTTTTT.

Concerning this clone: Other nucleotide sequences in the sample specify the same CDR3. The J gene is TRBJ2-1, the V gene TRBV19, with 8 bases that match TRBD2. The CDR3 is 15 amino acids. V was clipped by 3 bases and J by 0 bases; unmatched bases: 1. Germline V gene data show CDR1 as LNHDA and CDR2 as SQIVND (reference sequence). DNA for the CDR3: TGTGCCAGTAGTATTGCGGGGGGCTCCTACAATGAGCAGTTCTTC. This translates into CASSIAGGSYNEQFF.

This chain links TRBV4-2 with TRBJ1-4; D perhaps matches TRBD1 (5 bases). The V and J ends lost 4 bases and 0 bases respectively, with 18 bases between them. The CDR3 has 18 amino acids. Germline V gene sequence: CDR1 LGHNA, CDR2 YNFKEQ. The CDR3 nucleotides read TGTGCCAGCAGCCTGAGGGGACTTAGGGGTTCAACTAATGAAAAACTGTTTTTT. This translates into CASSLRGLRGSTNEKLFF.

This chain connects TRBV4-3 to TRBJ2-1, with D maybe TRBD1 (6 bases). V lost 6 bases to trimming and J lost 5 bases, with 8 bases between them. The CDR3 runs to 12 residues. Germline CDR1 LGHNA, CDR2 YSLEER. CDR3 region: CASRHRDNEQFF. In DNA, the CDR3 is TGCGCCAGCAGACACAGGGACAATGAGCAGTTCTTC.